This TCR beta chain was recorded in a study of blood T cells in healthy people across ages. Next came a second PCR, run for roughly 7 to 12 cycles, which used a sample-barcoded 5' primer along with a J-beta primer mix. In TCRdb, the 5' RACE reads were re-called with MiXCR into one record per CDR3 protein. The sample yields 1,800,000 or so distinct CDR3 sequences, 30% to 40% seen once. Study-level points and caveats: Among long-lived donors, naive CD4+ cells were more numerous and diversity higher than in aged donors. The study regarded diversity estimates from one million T cells as underestimates. The unknown donor CMV status may have confounded expanded clonotype changes.

In germline, CDR1 is SGHTA, CDR2 FQGNSA. V was shortened by 4 bases and J by 13 bases, with 17 bases between the two germline ends. The CDR3 spans 13 residues. Concerning this clonotype: Its antigen is undetermined. A much more abundant neighbour one base away suggests this may be a read error.

The rearrangement links TRBV7-2 to TRBJ2-1; D gene uncertain. The TCR sequence derives from a human donor in good health. Sequenced input: blood. The CDR3 DNA follows: TGTGCCAGCAGCTCAAGGGTCGGCGAGACCCAGTTCTTC. Amino acid sequence: CASSSRVGETQFF.